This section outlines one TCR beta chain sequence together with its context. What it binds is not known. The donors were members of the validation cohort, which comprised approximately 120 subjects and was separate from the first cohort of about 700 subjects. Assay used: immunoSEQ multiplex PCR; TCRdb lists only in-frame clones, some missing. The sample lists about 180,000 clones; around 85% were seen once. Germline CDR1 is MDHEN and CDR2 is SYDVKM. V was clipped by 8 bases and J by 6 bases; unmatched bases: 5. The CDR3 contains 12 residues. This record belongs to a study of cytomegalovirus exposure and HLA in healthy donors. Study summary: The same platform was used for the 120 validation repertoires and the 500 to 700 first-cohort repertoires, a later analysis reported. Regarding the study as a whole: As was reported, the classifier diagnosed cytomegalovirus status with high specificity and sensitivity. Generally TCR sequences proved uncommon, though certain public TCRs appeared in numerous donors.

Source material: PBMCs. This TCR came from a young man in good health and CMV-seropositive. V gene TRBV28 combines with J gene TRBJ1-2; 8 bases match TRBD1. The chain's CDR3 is CASFDRGNGYTF. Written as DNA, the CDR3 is TGTGCCAGCTTCGACAGGGGAAATGGCTACACCTTC.